This T cell receptor (beta chain) came from a study of shared clonotypes between healthy human individuals. Overall study: The people who gave samples were two women and a few men aged 18 to 49.

Trimming took 2 bases from V and 3 from J, leaving 11 bases between them. This CDR3 contains 15 residues. Germline loops: CDR1 MNHEY, CDR2 SMNVEV (reference sequence). Every subset had its genomic DNA shared out evenly among several immunoSEQ plates. The method was immunoSEQ multiplex PCR; TCRdb's version includes in-frame clones alone and lacks a portion of them. This table holds about 2.1 million clones, roughly 93% found once. The naive CD8 population came from CD45RO-negative cells selected for CCR7, without terminally differentiated effector memory CD45RA+ cells. The sample comprised naive CD8+ T cells from PBMCs. The receptor was derived from a man younger than 30 in good health. Some clones in this sample may be carry-over from other donors' samples. The V call is TRBV27, the J call TRBJ2-1; D not resolved. DNA for the CDR3: TGTGCCAGCAGTTTACACCCACCGGGCTACAATGAGCAGTTCTTC. Translating gives CASSLHPPGYNEQFF.